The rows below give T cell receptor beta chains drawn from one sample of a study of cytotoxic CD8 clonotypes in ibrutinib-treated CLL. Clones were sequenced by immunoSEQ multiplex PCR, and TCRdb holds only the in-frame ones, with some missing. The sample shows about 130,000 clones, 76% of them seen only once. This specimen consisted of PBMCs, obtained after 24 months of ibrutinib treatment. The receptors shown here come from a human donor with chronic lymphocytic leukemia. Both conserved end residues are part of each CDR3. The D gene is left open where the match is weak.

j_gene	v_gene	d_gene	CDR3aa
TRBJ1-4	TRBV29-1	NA	CSAPGGSNEKLFF
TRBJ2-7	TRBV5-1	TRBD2	CASSLGTSASYEQYF
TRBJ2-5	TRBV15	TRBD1	CATSKPRDRSLEGETQYF
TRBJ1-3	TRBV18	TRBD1	CASSPPQGVGNTIYF
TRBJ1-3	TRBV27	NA	CASSPRATSGNTIYF
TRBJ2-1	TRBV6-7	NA	CASSSGGPRLF
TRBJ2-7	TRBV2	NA	CASGTPRRYEQYF
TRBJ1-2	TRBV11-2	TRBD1	CASSLAGTGGYGYTF
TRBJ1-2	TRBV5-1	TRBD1	CASSRTGRSNYGYTF
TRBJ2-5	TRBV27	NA	CASSFWGMGGETQYF
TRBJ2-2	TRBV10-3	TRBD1	CAISTRDRVNTGELFF
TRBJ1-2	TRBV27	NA	CASSPQGRAGYGYTF
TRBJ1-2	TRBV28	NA	CASSSPTVYGYTF
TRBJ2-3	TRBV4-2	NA	CASSQGGYVTDTQYF
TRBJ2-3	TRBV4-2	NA	CASSRPNVDTQYF
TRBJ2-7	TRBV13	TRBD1	CASSLGGTGGGEQYF
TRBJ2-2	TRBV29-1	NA	CSGGAANTGELFF
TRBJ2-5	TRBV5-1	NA	CASSLEVTEETQYF
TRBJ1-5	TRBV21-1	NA	CASSTRTGGEPQHF
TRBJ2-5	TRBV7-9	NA	CASSLPKHRDQKETQYF
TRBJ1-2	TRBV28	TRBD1	CASSESKGAFYGYTF
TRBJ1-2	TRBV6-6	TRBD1	CASSPPGQGARGYTF
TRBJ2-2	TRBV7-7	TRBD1	CASSKRGPPNTGELFF
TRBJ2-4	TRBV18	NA	CASSPRGTGTGNIQYF
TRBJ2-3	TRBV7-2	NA	CASSPRNTQYF
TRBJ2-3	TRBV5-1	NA	CASRGGRGTDTQYF
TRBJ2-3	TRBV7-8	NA	CASSTFGRGLRNTQYF
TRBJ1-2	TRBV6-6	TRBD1	CASSYGDRGNYGYTF
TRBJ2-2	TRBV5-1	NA	CASSEAQSNTGELFF
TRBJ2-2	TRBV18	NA	CASSHGVGELFF
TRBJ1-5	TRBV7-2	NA	CASSLPVTGPQHF
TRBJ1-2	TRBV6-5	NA	CASSYQGAGYGYTF
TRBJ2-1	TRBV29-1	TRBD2	CSVRLAGYNEQFF
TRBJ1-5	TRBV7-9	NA	CASSLGHSNQPQHF
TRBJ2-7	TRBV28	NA	CASSVRSYEQYF
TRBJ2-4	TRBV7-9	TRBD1	CASSPRQGSSAKNIQYF
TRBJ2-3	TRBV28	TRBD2	CASSLPPLAGEGDTQYF
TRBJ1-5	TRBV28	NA	CASNAGGWQPQHF
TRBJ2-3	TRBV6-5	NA	CASSYWAGASPDTQYF
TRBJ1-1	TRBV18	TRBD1	CASSPPQGAAEAFF
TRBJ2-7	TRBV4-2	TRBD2	CASSHLSGRGSYEQYF
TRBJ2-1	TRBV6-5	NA	CASSSREFLYNEQFF
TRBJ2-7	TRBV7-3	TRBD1	CASSLTGTENYEQYF
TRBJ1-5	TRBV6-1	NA	CASSLTVPRDQPQHF
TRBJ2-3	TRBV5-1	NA	CASSLWVGTDTQYF
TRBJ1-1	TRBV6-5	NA	CASRGGWQNTEAFF
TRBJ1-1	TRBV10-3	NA	CAISEELGTEAFF
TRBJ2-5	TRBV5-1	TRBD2	CASSTTGTSGGAAETQYF
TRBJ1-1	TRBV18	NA	CASSAGGGTEAFF
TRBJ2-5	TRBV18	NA	CASSPGHGETQYF
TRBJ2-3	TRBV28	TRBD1	CASSFPHSGQVF
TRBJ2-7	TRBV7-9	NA	CASSIRQAYSYEQYF
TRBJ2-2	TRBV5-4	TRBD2	CASPGGADPNTGELFF
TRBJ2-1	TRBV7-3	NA	CASSSTGPPLPYNEQFF
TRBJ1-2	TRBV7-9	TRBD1	CASSISGGWDYGYTF
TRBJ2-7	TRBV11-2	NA	CASSLLEGGYEQYF
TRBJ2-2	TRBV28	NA	CASSLWQGHGELFF